This is a list of T cell receptor beta chains from one sample in a study of T cells in tuberculosis. Data came from immunoSEQ multiplex PCR; TCRdb stores just in-frame clones and leaves some out. The table has 80,000 to 100,000 clones, roughly 90% seen once. Specimen: CD1b-GMM tetramer-negative cells sorted from PBMCs. Receptor source: an adult woman with latent tuberculosis. Both conserved end residues are part of each CDR3. D genes are given only for firm matches. The listing skips clone size in some rows; elsewhere it reads once, few, many or a size class.

v_gene,abundance,j_gene,len,d_gene,CDR3nt,CDR3aa
TRBV4-1,few,TRBJ1-6,15,.,TGCGCCAGCAGCCCTTCACAGGGCTATAATTCACCCCTCCACTTT,CASSPSQGYNSPLHF
TRBV5-5,.,TRBJ1-1,14,.,TGTGCCAGCAGCTTGGGCGGGGGATTAGCTGAAGCTTTCTTT,CASSLGGGLAEAFF
TRBV4-1,.,TRBJ2-7,18,TRBD2,TGCGCCAGCAGCCAAGTTGGCAGAAGCGGGGGTTCCTCCTACGAGCAGTACTTC,CASSQVGRSGGSSYEQYF
TRBV5-1,.,TRBJ2-3,19,TRBD1,TGCGCCAGCAGCTCCCCCAGGGGGCTGCACGTAGGACCGACAGATACGCAGTATTTT,CASSSPRGLHVGPTDTQYF
TRBV6-5,few,TRBJ1-1,15,.,TGTGCCAGCAACGCCGTATTCGGGACACTTAGCGAAGCTTTCTTT,CASNAVFGTLSEAFF
TRBV6-5,.,TRBJ1-2,12,.,TGTGCCAGCAGTAGGGGTGACTATGGCTACACCTTC,CASSRGDYGYTF
TRBV5-1,once,TRBJ2-1,16,TRBD1,TGCGCCAGCAGCTTACTGACAGGGGGCGCCCACAATGAGCAGTTCTTC,CASSLLTGGAHNEQFF
TRBV6-5,.,TRBJ1-1,15,TRBD1,TGTGCCAGCAGCGCGACAGGGCAGGTTTTCACTGAAGCTTTCTTT,CASSATGQVFTEAFF
TRBV29-1,.,TRBJ1-1,12,.,TGCAGCGTTCCGTTACTAGGGACTGAAGCTTTCTTT,CSVPLLGTEAFF
TRBV5-6,.,TRBJ2-3,14,TRBD2,TGTGCCAGCAGCTTCAGGAGCGGGGGAGATACGCAGTATTTT,CASSFRSGGDTQYF
TRBV11-2,.,TRBJ2-7,16,.,TGTGCCAGCAGCTTAGAGGGTACAGCCGCTTTCTACGAGCAGTACTTC,CASSLEGTAAFYEQYF
TRBV30,.,TRBJ2-3,14,TRBD1,TGTGCCTGGAGTCACGGGGGACAGGCAGATACGCAGTATTTT,CAWSHGGQADTQYF
TRBV10-2,.,TRBJ1-5,14,.,TGCGCCAGCAGTGAAGGTAGGGGAAATCAGCCCCAGCATTTT,CASSEGRGNQPQHF
TRBV30,.,TRBJ1-2,14,.,TGTGCCTGGAGTAAAAAAGGGGGAAGGAATGGCTACACCTTC,CAWSKKGGRNGYTF
TRBV10-1,few,TRBJ2-1,16,.,TGCGCCAGCAGTGAGTCTGTTACAGGGTCCTACAATGAGCAGTTCTTC,CASSESVTGSYNEQFF
TRBV5-6,.,TRBJ1-2,11,.,TGTGCCAGCAGCTACCAGGATGGCTACACCTTC,CASSYQDGYTF
TRBV25-1,.,TRBJ1-2,14,TRBD1,TGTGCCAGCAGTGAACCCGGGACAGCGTATGGCTACACCTTC,CASSEPGTAYGYTF
TRBV18,.,TRBJ1-4,14,.,TGTGCCAGCTCCCCCGGCAGGGTTGCTGAAAAACTGTTTTTT,CASSPGRVAEKLFF
TRBV7-8,.,TRBJ2-6,18,TRBD2,TGTGCCAGCAGCCCAATTCTAGCGGGGGTGGGCGGGGCCAACGTCCTGACTTTC,CASSPILAGVGGANVLTF
TRBV10-3,.,TRBJ2-5,14,.,TGTGCCATCAGTGATGTGCTCAGGGGAGAGACCCAGTACTTC,CAISDVLRGETQYF
TRBV5-6,.,TRBJ2-7,11,TRBD1,TGTGCCAGCAGCTTGGGGGACAGGCAGTACTTC,CASSLGDRQYF
TRBV9,.,TRBJ2-5,14,TRBD1,TGTGCCAGCAGCGTAGACGGGACAGACGAGACCCAGTACTTC,CASSVDGTDETQYF
TRBV9,.,TRBJ1-5,15,TRBD1,TGTGCCAGCAGCGCCGGGACAGGGGCCAATCAGCCCCAGCATTTT,CASSAGTGANQPQHF
TRBV12-5,once,TRBJ1-2,14,TRBD1,TGTGCTAGTGCCATGGGGACAGGTGTTTATGGCTACACCTTC,CASAMGTGVYGYTF
TRBV7-9,few,TRBJ1-6,17,TRBD1,TGTGCCAGCAGCTTAGTAGGACAGGGGATTCGCCGTTCACCCCTCCACTTT,CASSLVGQGIRRSPLHF
TRBV5-1,.,TRBJ1-2,17,TRBD1,TGCGCCAGCAGCTTGGAACCGGGACAGGGAAGGTTGGATGGCTACACCTTC,CASSLEPGQGRLDGYTF
TRBV23-1,.,TRBJ2-5,14,.,TGCGCCAGCAGTGCGCAAGTGTACCAAGAGACCCAGTACTTC,CASSAQVYQETQYF
TRBV19,.,TRBJ1-2,13,.,TGTGCCAGTAGTAAGACACTCCACTATGGCTACACCTTC,CASSKTLHYGYTF
TRBV29-1,.,TRBJ2-7,15,.,TGCAGCGTTGGAACTCCGACAGGGGAGGGTTACGAGCAGTACTTC,CSVGTPTGEGYEQYF
TRBV27,.,TRBJ2-2,17,.,TGTGCCAGCACTCCTAGGTCAGGGTTGCGAGACACCGGGGAGCTGTTTTTT,CASTPRSGLRDTGELFF
TRBV5-1,.,TRBJ2-1,16,.,TGCGCCAGCAGCTTGGTTCGACAGAGCTCCTACAATGAGCAGTTCTTC,CASSLVRQSSYNEQFF
TRBV18,.,TRBJ1-4,17,TRBD1,TGTGCCAGCTCACCGCGGCAGGGGGTACTTCAAAATGAAAAACTGTTTTTT,CASSPRQGVLQNEKLFF
TRBV11-2,.,TRBJ2-3,15,.,TGTGCCAGCAGCTCCGGGACTCATGGCACAGATACGCAGTATTTT,CASSSGTHGTDTQYF
TRBV5-1,.,TRBJ2-3,12,.,TGCGCCAGCAGCTCCCTGACAGATACGCAGTATTTT,CASSSLTDTQYF
TRBV29-1,.,TRBJ2-3,15,TRBD1,TGCAGCGTTGACGGGACAGGGTTTTCGGGAGATACGCAGTATTTT,CSVDGTGFSGDTQYF
TRBV4-3,.,TRBJ2-3,18,TRBD2,TGCGCCAGCAGCCAAGATCTCCCTAGCGGGGGGCGCGGAGATACGCAGTATTTT,CASSQDLPSGGRGDTQYF
TRBV18,.,TRBJ2-3,17,.,TGTGCCAGCTCCCCCCGGGGTGGCAGGGGGGCTCCAGATACGCAGTATTTT,CASSPRGGRGAPDTQYF
TRBV4-3,.,TRBJ1-1,13,.,TGCGCCAGCAGCCTAGGGGGGGGGACTGAAGCTTTCTTT,CASSLGGGTEAFF
TRBV7-7,.,TRBJ2-1,14,.,TGTGCTAGCAGCTTAGACGCACACTACAATGAGCAGTTCTTC,CASSLDAHYNEQFF
TRBV5-1,.,TRBJ2-2,16,.,TGCGCCAGCAGCTTGTTGCAGGGCGGAGGGACCGGGGAGCTGTTTTTT,CASSLLQGGGTGELFF
TRBV30,.,TRBJ1-2,13,TRBD1,TGTGCCTGGACCATGACAGGGGGCGGCGGCTACACCTTC,CAWTMTGGGGYTF
TRBV4-3,.,TRBJ2-7,14,TRBD2,TGCGCCAGCAGCCAAGAGGGACTAGAGATCGAGCAGTACTTC,CASSQEGLEIEQYF
TRBV7-9,.,TRBJ2-1,14,TRBD2,TGTGCCAGCAGCTTAGCGGGGGGGTACAATGAGCAGTTCTTC,CASSLAGGYNEQFF
TRBV7-8,few,TRBJ1-6,17,TRBD1,TGTGCCAGCAGCTACCGGACAGGGAGCTCCTATAATTCACCCCTCCACTTT,CASSYRTGSSYNSPLHF
TRBV6-1,.,TRBJ2-2,17,TRBD1,TGTGCCAGCAGTGAAAGTTTAGGGGGCCGACACACCGGGGAGCTGTTTTTT,CASSESLGGRHTGELFF
TRBV5-6,.,TRBJ1-1,13,.,TGTGCCAGCAGCTTGGGCAGCGGCACTGAAGCTTTCTTT,CASSLGSGTEAFF
TRBV6-1,.,TRBJ2-1,14,.,TGTGCCAGCACAGGGGTTTACTCCTACAATGAGCAGTTCTTC,CASTGVYSYNEQFF
TRBV27,once,TRBJ2-1,15,.,TGTGCCAGCAGTTTCCAGGGACTGGAAAACAATGAGCAGTTCTTC,CASSFQGLENNEQFF
TRBV28,.,TRBJ1-6,15,.,TGTGCCAGCAGTTCGGGAAGACCCCTTAATTCACCCCTCCACTTT,CASSSGRPLNSPLHF
TRBV5-1,.,TRBJ2-1,15,TRBD1,TGCGCCAGCAGCTTGGCGGCAGGGGGTTGGAATGAGCAGTTCTTC,CASSLAAGGWNEQFF
TRBV7-2,.,TRBJ2-1,13,.,TGTGCCAGCAGCTACCGGGCCTACAATGAGCAGTTCTTC,CASSYRAYNEQFF
TRBV19,.,TRBJ2-1,15,TRBD2,TGTGCCAGTAGTAGGGAGACTAGCGGCTACAATGAGCAGTTCTTC,CASSRETSGYNEQFF
TRBV25-1,.,TRBJ1-2,14,.,TGTGCCAGCAGTATACCCGGGACACTCTATGGCTACACCTTC,CASSIPGTLYGYTF
TRBV28,.,TRBJ2-5,16,TRBD1,TGTGCCAGCAGACGGACTGGGACAGGGGGCAGGGAGACCCAGTACTTC,CASRRTGTGGRETQYF
TRBV7-7,.,TRBJ2-5,15,.,TGTGCTAGCAGCTTAGGTCCCAGCGAGACAGAGACCCAGTACTTC,CASSLGPSETETQYF
TRBV7-8,.,TRBJ1-1,15,TRBD1,TGTGCCAGCAGCCCACCCACAGGGGGCAACACTGAAGCTTTCTTT,CASSPPTGGNTEAFF
TRBV6-1,.,TRBJ2-7,15,.,TGTGCCAGCAGTGCCGGGAGTGGACCAGGCTACGAGCAGTACTTC,CASSAGSGPGYEQYF